This TCR beta chain was documented in a study of blood T cell repertoires in COVID-19. Overall study: The analysed material was cDNA or gDNA that came from T cells, B-cell-depleted T cells, or PBMCs.

In the original workflow: The authors estimated nucleated cell counts from reference gene primer amplification. The table came from immunoSEQ multiplex PCR; TCRdb's copy has only in-frame clones and leaves some out. The D gene and trimming were derived from the DNA, and the V and J assignments and clone size from that table. This sample yields under 150,000 clones, of which around 91% are seen a single time; roughly 3% belongs to the top ten. V gave up 2 bases and J gave up 0 bases; unmatched junction bases: 6. Germline values: CDR1 SGHTA, CDR2 FQGTGA. CDR3 length: 18 residues. The specimen sequenced was peripheral blood. This receptor was obtained from a woman aged 55-70 years with active COVID-19. This rearrangement joins TRBV7-3 to TRBJ2-1, with 11 bases identical to TRBD2. CDR3 DNA: TGTGCCAGCAGCTTACTGGCTAGCGGGAGGTTCTCCTACAATGAGCAGTTCTTC. It encodes CASSLLASGRFSYNEQFF.